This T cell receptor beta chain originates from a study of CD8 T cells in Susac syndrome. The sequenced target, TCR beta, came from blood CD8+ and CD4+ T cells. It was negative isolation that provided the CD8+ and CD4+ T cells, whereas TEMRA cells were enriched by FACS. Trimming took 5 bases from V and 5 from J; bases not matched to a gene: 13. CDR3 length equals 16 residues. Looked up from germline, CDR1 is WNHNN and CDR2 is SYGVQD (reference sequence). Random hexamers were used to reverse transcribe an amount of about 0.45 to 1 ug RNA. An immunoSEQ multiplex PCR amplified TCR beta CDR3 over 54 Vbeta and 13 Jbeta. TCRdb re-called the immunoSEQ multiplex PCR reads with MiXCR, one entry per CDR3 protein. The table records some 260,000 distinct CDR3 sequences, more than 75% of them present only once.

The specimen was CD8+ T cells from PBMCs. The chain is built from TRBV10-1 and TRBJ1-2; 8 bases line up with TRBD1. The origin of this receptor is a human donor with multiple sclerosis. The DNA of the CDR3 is TGCGCCAGCAGTTCGGACAGGGACCCATTCTTATATGGCTACACCTTC. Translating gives CASSSDRDPFLYGYTF.